The clone carrying this TCR beta chain was observed a handful of times. This specimen belongs to a study of identical twins. Via MiXCR, TCRdb re-called the 5' RACE reads, giving one row per CDR3 protein. The profile shows 650,000 to 750,000 distinct CDR3 sequences, around 20% of them singletons. Losses at the gene ends were 5 bases for V and 8 bases for J; bases not matched to a gene: 7. The CDR3 runs to 12 residues. Germline V lookup: CDR1 DFQATT, CDR2 SNEGSKA (reference sequence). All donors were healthy, and all were Caucasian. This same sample was also taken into another study, of T cells expressing NK-cell markers. That work states: An anti-gamma-delta TCR antibody restricted sorting to alpha-beta TCR T cells in several experiments.

Sequenced input: PBMCs. The rearrangement links TRBV20-1 to TRBJ1-2, with 8 nucleotides matching TRBD1. This clonotype was obtained from a woman between 18 and 29 years old in good health. CDR3 in DNA: TGCAGTGCTGGCAGGGGGCGCGACGGCTACACCTTC. It is translated as CSAGRGRDGYTF.